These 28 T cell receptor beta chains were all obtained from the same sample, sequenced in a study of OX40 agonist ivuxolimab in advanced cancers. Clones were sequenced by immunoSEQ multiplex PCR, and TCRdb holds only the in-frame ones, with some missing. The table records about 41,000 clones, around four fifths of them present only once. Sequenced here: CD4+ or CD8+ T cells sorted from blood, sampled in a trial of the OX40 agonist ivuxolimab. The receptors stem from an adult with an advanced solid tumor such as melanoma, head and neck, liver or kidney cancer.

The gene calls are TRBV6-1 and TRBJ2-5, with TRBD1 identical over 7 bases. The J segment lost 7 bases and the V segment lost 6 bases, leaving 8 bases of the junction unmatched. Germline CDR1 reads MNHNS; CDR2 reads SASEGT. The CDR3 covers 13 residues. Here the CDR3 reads CASSPRGIGTQYF. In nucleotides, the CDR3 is TGTGCCAGCAGCCCCAGGGGGATCGGGACCCAGTACTTC.

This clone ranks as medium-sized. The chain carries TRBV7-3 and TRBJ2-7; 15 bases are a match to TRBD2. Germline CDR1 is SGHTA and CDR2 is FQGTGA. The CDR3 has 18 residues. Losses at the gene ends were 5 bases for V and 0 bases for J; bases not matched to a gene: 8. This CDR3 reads CASSPRTSGGASSYEQYF. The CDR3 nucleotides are TGTGCCAGCAGCCCCCGGACTAGCGGGGGGGCCAGCTCCTACGAGCAGTACTTC. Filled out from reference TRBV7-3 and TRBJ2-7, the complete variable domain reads GAGVSQTPSNKVTEKGKYVELRCDPISGHTALYWYRQSLGQGPEFLIYFQGTGAADDSGLPNDRFFAVRPEGSVSTLKIQRTERGDSAVYLCASSPRTSGGASSYEQYFGPGTRLTVT.

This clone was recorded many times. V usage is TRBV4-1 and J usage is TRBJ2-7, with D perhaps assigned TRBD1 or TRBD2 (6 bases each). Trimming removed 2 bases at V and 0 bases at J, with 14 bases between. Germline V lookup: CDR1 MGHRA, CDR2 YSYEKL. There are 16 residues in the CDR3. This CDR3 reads CASSQKAGGLSYEQYF. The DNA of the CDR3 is TGCGCCAGCAGCCAAAAAGCCGGGGGCCTCTCCTACGAGCAGTACTTC.

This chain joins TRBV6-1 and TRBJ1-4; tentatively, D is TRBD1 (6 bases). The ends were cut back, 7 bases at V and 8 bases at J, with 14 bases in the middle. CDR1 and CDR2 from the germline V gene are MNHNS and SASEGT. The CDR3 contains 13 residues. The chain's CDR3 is CASTSSGAEKLFF. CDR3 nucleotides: TGTGCCAGCACCTCTTCGGGGGCAGAAAAACTGTTTTTT.

Here the CDR3 DNA reads TGTGCCAGCTCACCACCTCAGGGGGCTAACAATGAGCAGTTCTTC. Protein product: CASSPPQGANNEQFF. J is TRBJ2-1 and V is TRBV18, with 8 bases aligning to TRBD1. The CDR3 has 15 residues. CDR1 is KGHSH, CDR2 LQKENI, per germline. The V and J ends lost 0 bases and 5 bases, in that order; junction bases with no gene match: 3.

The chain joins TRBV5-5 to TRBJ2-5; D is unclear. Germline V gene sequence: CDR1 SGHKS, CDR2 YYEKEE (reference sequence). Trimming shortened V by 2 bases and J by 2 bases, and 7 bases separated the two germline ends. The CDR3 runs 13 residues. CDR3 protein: CASSFHGQETQYF. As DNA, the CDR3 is TGTGCCAGCAGCTTCCATGGACAAGAGACCCAGTACTTC.

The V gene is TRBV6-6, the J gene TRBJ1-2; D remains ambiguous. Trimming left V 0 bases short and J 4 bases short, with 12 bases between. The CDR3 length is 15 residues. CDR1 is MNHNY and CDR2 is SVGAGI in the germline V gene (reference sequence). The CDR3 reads CASSYSRSPSYGYTF. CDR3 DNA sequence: TGTGCCAGCAGTTACTCGCGCAGCCCGAGCTATGGCTACACCTTC.

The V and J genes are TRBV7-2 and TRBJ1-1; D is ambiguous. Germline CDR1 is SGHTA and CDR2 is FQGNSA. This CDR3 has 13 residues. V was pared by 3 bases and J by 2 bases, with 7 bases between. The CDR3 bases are TGTGCCAGCAGCTTGTCCTATAACACTGAAGCTTTCTTT. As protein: CASSLSYNTEAFF. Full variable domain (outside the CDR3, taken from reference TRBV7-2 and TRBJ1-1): GAGVSQSPSNKVTEKGKDVELRCDPISGHTALYWYRQSLGQGLEFLIYFQGNSAPDKSGLPSDRFSAERTGGSVSTLTIQRTQQEDSAVYLCASSLSYNTEAFFGQGTRLTVV.

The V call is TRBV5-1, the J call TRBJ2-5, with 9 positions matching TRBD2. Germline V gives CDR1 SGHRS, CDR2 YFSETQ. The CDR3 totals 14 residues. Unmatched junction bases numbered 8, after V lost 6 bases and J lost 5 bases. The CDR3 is CASTSAGGPETQYF. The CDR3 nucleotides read TGCGCCAGCACTTCGGCGGGGGGGCCTGAGACCCAGTACTTC.

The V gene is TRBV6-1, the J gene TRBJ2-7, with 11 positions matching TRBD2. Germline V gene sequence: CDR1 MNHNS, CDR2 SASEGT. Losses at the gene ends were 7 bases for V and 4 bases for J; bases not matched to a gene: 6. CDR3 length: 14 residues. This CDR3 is CASMRTSGSYEQYF. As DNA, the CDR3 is TGTGCCAGCATGCGGACTAGCGGGTCTTACGAGCAGTACTTC.

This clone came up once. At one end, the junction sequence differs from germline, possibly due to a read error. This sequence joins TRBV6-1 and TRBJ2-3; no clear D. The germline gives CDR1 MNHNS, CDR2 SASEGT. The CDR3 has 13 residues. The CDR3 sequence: CAISEAGTDTQYF. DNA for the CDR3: TGTGCCATCAGTGAAGCTGGGACAGATACGCAGTATTTT.

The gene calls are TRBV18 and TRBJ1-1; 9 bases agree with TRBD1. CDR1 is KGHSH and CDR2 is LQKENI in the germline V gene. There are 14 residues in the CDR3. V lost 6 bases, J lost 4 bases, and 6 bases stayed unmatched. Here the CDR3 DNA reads TGTGCCAGCTCGGGGACAGGGATGGGCACTGAAGCTTTCTTT. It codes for CASSGTGMGTEAFF.

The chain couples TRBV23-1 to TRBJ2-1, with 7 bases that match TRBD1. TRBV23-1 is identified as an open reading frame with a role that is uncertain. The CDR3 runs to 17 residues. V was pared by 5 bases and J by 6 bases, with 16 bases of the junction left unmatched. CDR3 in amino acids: CASSSGVPGQLFNEQFF. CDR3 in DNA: TGCGCCAGCAGTTCAGGGGTGCCGGGACAGCTATTCAATGAGCAGTTCTTC.

The CDR3 region is CASNLGLAGDRDEQFF. As DNA, the CDR3 is TGTGCCAGTAACCTTGGACTAGCGGGAGATCGGGATGAGCAGTTCTTC. The V call is TRBV19, the J call TRBJ2-1; TRBD2 matches at 13 bases. Germline CDR1 is LNHDA and CDR2 is SQIVND (reference sequence). The CDR3 sequence is 16 residues long. V trimming: 7 bases; J trimming: 8 bases; junction bases outside the gene matches: 11.

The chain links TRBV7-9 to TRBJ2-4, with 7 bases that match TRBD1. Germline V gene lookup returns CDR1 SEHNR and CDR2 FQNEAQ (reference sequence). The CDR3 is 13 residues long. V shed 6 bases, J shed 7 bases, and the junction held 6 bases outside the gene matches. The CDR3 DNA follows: TGTGCCAGCAGGTTGGGACAGACGAACATTCAGTACTTC. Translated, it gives CASRLGQTNIQYF. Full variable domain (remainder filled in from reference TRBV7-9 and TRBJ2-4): DTGVSQNPRHKITKRGQNVTFRCDPISEHNRLYWYRQTLGQGPEFLTYFQNEAQLEKSRLLSDRFSAERPKGSFSTLEIQRTEQGDSAMYLCASRLGQTNIQYFGAGTRLSVL.

CDR3 in amino acids: CAISEGTSGSYEQYF. CDR3 sequence (DNA): TGTGCCATCAGTGAGGGGACTAGCGGATCCTACGAGCAGTACTTC. The chain combines TRBV10-3 with TRBJ2-7, with 11 positions matching TRBD2. The CDR3 has 15 residues. Germline loops: CDR1 ENHRY, CDR2 SYGVKD. Germline trimming cut 2 bases from V and 1 base from J; bases unmatched to any gene: 1.

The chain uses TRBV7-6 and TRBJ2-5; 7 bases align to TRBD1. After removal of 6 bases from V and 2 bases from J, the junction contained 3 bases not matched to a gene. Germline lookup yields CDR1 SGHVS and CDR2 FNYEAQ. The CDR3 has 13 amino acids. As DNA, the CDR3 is TGTGCCAGCAGTAAGGGACAGCAAGAGACCCAGTACTTC. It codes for CASSKGQQETQYF.

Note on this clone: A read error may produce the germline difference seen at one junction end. CDR3 protein: CASSYSGGSGNTIYF. The CDR3 DNA sequence: TGTGCCAGCAGTTACTCGGGGGGGTCCGGAAACACCATATATTTT. The genes are TRBV6-4 and TRBJ1-3; perhaps TRBD1 as D (5 bases). The V gene's germline CDR1 is MRHNA and CDR2 SNTAGT. This CDR3 is built from 15 residues.

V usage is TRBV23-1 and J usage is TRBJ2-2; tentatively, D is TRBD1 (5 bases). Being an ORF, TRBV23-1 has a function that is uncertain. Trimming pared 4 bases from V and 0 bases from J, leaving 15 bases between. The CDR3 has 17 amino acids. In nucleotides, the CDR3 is TGCGCCAGCAGTCCCACCCCGAAACAGGCGAACACCGGGGAGCTGTTTTTT. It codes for CASSPTPKQANTGELFF.

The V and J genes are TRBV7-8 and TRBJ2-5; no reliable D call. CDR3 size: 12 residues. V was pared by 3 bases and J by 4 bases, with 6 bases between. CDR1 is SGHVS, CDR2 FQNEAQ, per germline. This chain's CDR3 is CASSLDGETQYF. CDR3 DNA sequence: TGTGCCAGCAGCTTGGACGGAGAGACCCAGTACTTC. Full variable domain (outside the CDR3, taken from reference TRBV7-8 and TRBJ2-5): GAGVSQSPRYKVAKRGQDVALRCDPISGHVSLFWYQQALGQGPEFLTYFQNEAQLDKSGLPSDRFFAERPEGSVSTLKIQRTQQEDSAVYLCASSLDGETQYFGPGTRLLVL.

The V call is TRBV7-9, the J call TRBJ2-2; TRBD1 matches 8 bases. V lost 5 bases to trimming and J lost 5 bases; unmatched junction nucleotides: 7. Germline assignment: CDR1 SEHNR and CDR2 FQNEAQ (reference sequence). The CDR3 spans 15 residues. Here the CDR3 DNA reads TGTGCCAGCAGCCCAGGACAGGGATGGACCGGGGAGCTGTTTTTT. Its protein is CASSPGQGWTGELFF.

CDR3 protein: CASSFKTYEQYF. CDR3 DNA sequence: TGTGCCAGCAGCTTCAAAACCTACGAGCAGTACTTC. The V gene is TRBV21-1, the J gene TRBJ2-5; TRBD2, the table's D call, lacks a check against the DNA. The assigned J gene may be wrong: the sequence end matches TRBJ2-7 better. TRBV21-1 is termed a pseudogene. The CDR3 is 12 amino acids.

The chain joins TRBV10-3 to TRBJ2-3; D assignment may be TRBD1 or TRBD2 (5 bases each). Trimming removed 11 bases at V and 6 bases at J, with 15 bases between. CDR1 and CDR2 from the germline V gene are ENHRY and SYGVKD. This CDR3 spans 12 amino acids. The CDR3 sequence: CASRDQGDTQYF. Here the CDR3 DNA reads TGTGCCTCCCGGGACCAAGGGGATACGCAGTATTTT.

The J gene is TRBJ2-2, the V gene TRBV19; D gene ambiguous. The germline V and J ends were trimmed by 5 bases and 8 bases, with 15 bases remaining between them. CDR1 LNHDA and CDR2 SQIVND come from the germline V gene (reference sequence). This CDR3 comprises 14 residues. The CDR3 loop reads CASSPRAQRGELFF. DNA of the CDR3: TGTGCCAGTAGTCCCCGGGCCCAAAGGGGGGAGCTGTTTTTT. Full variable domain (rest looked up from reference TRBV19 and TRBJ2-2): DGGITQSPKYLFRKEGQNVTLSCEQNLNHDAMYWYRQDPGQGLRLIYYSQIVNDFQKGDIAEGYSVSREKKESFPLTVTSAQKNPTAFYLCASSPRAQRGELFFGEGSRLTVL.

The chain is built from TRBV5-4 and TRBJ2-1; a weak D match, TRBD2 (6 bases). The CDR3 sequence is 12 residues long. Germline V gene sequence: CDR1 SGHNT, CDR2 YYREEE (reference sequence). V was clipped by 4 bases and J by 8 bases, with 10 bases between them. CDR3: CASSMPGDEQFF. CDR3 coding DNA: TGTGCCAGCAGCATGCCGGGGGATGAGCAGTTCTTC.

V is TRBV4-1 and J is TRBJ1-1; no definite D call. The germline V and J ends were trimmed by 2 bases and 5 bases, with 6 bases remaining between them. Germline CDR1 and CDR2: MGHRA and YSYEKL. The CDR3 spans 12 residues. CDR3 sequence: CASSQLSTEAFF. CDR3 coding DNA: TGCGCCAGCAGCCAACTTAGTACTGAAGCTTTCTTT.

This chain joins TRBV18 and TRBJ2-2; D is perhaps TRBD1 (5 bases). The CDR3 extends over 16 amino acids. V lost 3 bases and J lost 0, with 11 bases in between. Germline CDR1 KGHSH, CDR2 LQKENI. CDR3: CASSPTTVSNTGELFF. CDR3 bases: TGTGCCAGCTCACCCACGACAGTTTCGAACACCGGGGAGCTGTTTTTT.

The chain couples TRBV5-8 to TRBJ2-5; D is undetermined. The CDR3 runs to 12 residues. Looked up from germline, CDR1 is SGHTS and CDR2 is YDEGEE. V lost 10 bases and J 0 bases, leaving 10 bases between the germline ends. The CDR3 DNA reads TGTGCCGCCTGCGCGTACCAAGAGACCCAGTACTTC. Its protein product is CAACAYQETQYF.